The text below deals with one T cell receptor (beta chain). What it binds is unknown. The method was immunoSEQ multiplex PCR; TCRdb's version includes in-frame clones alone and lacks a portion of them. The table records approximately 180,000 clones, just over 85% of them present only once. This entry belongs to a study of T cell responses to AZD1222 COVID-19 vaccine. General study findings and limits: Close to half of all spike-specific TCRs reportedly target regions of the variants that are unmutated. Most donors were white British and more were female, and clonal diversity was possibly underestimated.

Trimming shortened V by 7 bases and J by 4 bases, and 20 bases separated the two germline ends. Per germline, CDR1 MDHEN and CDR2 SYDVKM. The CDR3 covers 15 residues. This chain connects TRBV28 to TRBJ2-7, with D tentatively TRBD1 (6 bases). The sequence came from an adult in good health. This sample comprised peripheral blood, obtained on day 0 of AZD1222 vaccination. CDR3 region: CASTQMGRQGYEQYF. Here the CDR3 DNA reads TGTGCCAGCACCCAGATGGGGCGCCAGGGGTACGAGCAGTACTTC.